Below, one T cell receptor beta chain is given with its context. Its target is unknown. The assay was immunoSEQ multiplex PCR, and TCRdb's table has in-frame clones only and misses some. The sample contains a few million clones, around nine tenths of which appear only once. The record originates from a study of shared clonotypes between healthy human individuals. Study-level background: Samples came from a couple of female and a few male donors aged 18 to 49. Study results and limitations: About 5% was the fraction of naive CD4 clonotypes found shared across several donors. Exclusively blood specimens were collected; tissue repertoires likely differ.

There are 13 residues in the CDR3. The V gene lost 10 bases and the J gene lost 4 bases, with 13 bases spanning the gap. Germline CDR1 ENHRY, CDR2 SYGVKD. This TCR came from a man younger than 35 in good health. Input material: naive CD4+ T cells sorted from blood. Subset reported: CD45RA+ positively selected. This chain connects TRBV10-3 to TRBJ2-2; D might be TRBD2 (6 bases). This CDR3 is CASAMGGTGELFF. For the CDR3, the DNA is TGTGCCAGCGCCATGGGGGGCACCGGGGAGCTGTTTTTT.